This T cell receptor (beta chain) was profiled in a study of T cells in Graves' hyperthyroidism and ophthalmopathy. Patients with uncontrolled infections, other autoimmune diseases, pregnancy or lactation were excluded. From more than 9.5 ml of fresh peripheral blood, PBMCs were isolated. This clonotype was observed at least ten times. Its specificity is not known. RNA transcripts yielded amplified TCR beta CDR3 regions. During a first-round RT-PCR of the TCR CDR3, the HTBI primer set was used. TCRdb reprocessed the multiplex PCR reads via MiXCR and lists one record per CDR3 protein. The table lists almost 250,000 distinct CDR3 sequences, almost 25% of them singletons. The germline V and J ends were trimmed by 0 bases and 9 bases, with 11 bases remaining between them. From germline, CDR1 is SGHDN and CDR2 FVKESK. The CDR3 is 13 residues long. General study results and limits: Blood held most thyroid clonotypes expanded above 0.001 frequency.

The specimen sequenced was blood. The clonotype was recovered from a woman aged 40 to 49 with Graves' ophthalmopathy. J is TRBJ1-1 and V is TRBV14, with a tentative D call TRBD1 (5 bases). CDR3 sequence: CASSQDGGRQAFF. CDR3 nucleotide sequence: TGTGCCAGCAGCCAAGACGGGGGACGCCAAGCTTTCTTT.